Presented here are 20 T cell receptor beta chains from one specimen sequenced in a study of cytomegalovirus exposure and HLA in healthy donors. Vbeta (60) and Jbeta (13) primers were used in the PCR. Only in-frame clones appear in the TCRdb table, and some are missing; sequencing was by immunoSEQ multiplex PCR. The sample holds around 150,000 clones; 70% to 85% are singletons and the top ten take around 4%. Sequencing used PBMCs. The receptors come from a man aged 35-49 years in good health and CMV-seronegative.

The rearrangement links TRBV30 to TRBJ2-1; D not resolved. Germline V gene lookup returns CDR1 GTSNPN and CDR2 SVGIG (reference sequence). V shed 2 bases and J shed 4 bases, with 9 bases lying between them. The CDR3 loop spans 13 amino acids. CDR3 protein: CAWSTTQYNEQFF. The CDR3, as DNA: TGTGCCTGGAGTACGACACAATACAATGAGCAGTTCTTC. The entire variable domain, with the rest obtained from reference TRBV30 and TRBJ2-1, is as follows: SQTIHQWPATLVQPVGSPLSLECTVEGTSNPNLYWYRQAAGRGLQLLFYSVGIGQISSEVPQNLSASRPQDRQFILSSKKLLLSDSGFYLCAWSTTQYNEQFFGPGTRLTVL.

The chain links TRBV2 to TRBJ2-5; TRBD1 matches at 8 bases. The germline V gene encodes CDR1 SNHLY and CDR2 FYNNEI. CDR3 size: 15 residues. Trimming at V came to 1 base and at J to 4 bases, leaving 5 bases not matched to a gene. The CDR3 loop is CASSEGGQGGETQYF. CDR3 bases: TGTGCCAGCAGTGAAGGAGGACAGGGAGGAGAGACCCAGTACTTC.

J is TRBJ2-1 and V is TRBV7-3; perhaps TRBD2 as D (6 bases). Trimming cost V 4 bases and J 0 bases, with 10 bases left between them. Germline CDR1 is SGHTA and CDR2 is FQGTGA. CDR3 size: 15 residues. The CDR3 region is CASSWGVRSYNEQFF. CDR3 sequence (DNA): TGTGCCAGCAGCTGGGGGGTCCGCTCCTACAATGAGCAGTTCTTC. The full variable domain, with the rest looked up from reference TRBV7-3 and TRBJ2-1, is GAGVSQTPSNKVTEKGKYVELRCDPISGHTALYWYRQSLGQGPEFLIYFQGTGAADDSGLPNDRFFAVRPEGSVSTLKIQRTERGDSAVYLCASSWGVRSYNEQFFGPGTRLTVL.

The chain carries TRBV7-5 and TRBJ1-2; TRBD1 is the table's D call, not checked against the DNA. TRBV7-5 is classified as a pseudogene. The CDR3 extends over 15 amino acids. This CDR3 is CARSLEKGADYGYTF. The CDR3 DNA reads TGTGCCAGAAGCTTAGAGAAGGGGGCGGACTATGGCTACACCTTC.

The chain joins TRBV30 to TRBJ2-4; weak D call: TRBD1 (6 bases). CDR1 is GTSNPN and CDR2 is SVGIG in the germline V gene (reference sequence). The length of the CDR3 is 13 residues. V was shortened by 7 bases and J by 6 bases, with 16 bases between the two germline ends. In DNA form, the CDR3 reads TGTGCCTTTTCCTGGGGGCCCGGAAACATTCAGTACTTC. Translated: CAFSWGPGNIQYF.

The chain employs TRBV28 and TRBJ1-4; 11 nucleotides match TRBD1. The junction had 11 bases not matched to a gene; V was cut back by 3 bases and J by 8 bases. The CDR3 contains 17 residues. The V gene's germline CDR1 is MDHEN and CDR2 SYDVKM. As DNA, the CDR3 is TGTGCCAGCAGTTTTCAGGCAGCCGGGACAGGGGGGGAAAAACTGTTTTTT. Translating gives CASSFQAAGTGGEKLFF.

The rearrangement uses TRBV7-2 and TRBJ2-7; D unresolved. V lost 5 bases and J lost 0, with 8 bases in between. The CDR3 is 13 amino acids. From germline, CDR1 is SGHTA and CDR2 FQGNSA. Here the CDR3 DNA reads TGTGCCAGCAGCACGGGTAGCTCCTACGAGCAGTACTTC. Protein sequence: CASSTGSSYEQYF.

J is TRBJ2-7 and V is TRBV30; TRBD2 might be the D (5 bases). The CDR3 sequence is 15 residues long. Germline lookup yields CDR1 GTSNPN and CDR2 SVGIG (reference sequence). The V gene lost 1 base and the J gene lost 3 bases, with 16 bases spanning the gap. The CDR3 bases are TGTGCCTGGAGTGGCCTACAGAGGGAGCGCTACGAGCAGTACTTC. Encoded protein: CAWSGLQRERYEQYF. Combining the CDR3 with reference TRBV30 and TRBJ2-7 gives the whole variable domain SQTIHQWPATLVQPVGSPLSLECTVEGTSNPNLYWYRQAAGRGLQLLFYSVGIGQISSEVPQNLSASRPQDRQFILSSKKLLLSDSGFYLCAWSGLQRERYEQYFGPGTRLTVT.

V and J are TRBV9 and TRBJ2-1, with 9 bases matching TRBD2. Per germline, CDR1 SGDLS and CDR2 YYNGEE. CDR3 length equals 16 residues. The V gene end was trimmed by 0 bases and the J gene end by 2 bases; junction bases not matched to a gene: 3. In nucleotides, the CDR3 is TGTGCCAGCAGCGTAGGGGCTAGCGGGGCCTACAATGAGCAGTTCTTC. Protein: CASSVGASGAYNEQFF.

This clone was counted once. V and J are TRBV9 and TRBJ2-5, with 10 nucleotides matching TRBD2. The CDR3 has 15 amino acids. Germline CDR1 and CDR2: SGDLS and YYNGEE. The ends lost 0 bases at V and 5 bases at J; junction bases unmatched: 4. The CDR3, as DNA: TGTGCCAGCAGCGTAGTAGCGGGGGGAGGGGAGACCCAGTACTTC. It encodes CASSVVAGGGETQYF.

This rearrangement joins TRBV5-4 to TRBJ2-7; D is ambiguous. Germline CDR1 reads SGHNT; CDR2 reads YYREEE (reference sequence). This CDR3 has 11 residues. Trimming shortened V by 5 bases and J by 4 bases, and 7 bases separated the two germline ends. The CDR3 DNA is TGTGCCAGCAGTTCAGGATACGAGCAGTACTTC. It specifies CASSSGYEQYF.

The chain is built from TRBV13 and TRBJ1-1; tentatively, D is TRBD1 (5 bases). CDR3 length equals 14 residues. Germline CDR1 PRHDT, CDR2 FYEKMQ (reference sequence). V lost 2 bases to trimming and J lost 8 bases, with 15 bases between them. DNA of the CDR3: TGTGCCAGCAGCTTAATAGGGGCCGCGTCAGAAGCTTTCTTT. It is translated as CASSLIGAASEAFF.

The CDR3 loop is CASDQAFGGEQFF. CDR3 DNA: TGTGCCAGTGACCAAGCTTTCGGGGGTGAGCAGTTCTTC. The V and J genes are TRBV2 and TRBJ2-1; D is perhaps TRBD2 (6 bases). CDR1 SNHLY and CDR2 FYNNEI come from the germline V gene. This CDR3 region has 13 residues. V was trimmed by 9 bases and J by 9 bases, leaving 18 bases between them.

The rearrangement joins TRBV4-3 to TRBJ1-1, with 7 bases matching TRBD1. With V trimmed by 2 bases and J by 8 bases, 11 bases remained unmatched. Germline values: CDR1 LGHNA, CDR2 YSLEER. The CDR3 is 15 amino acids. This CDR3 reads CASSQSFGQATEAFF. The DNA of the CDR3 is TGCGCCAGCAGCCAAAGCTTCGGACAGGCAACCGAAGCTTTCTTT.

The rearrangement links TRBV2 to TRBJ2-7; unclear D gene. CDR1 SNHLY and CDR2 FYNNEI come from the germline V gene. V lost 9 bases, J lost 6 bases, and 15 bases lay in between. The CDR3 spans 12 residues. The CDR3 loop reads CASRPEVSEQYF. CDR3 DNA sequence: TGTGCCAGTCGGCCCGAGGTGTCCGAGCAGTACTTC.

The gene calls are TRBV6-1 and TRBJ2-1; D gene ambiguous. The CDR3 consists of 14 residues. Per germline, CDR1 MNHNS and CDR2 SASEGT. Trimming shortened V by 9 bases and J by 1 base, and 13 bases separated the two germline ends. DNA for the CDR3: TGTGCCAGTAAAGCGCCCGGGTCCTACAATGAGCAGTTCTTC. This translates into CASKAPGSYNEQFF.

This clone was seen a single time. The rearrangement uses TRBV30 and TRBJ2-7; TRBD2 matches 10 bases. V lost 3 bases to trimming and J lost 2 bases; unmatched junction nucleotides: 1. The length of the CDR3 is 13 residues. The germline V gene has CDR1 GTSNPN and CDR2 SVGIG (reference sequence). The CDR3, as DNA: TGTGCCTGGAGGCTAGCGGGGGCCTACGAGCAGTACTTC. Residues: CAWRLAGAYEQYF. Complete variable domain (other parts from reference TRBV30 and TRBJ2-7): SQTIHQWPATLVQPVGSPLSLECTVEGTSNPNLYWYRQAAGRGLQLLFYSVGIGQISSEVPQNLSASRPQDRQFILSSKKLLLSDSGFYLCAWRLAGAYEQYFGPGTRLTVT.

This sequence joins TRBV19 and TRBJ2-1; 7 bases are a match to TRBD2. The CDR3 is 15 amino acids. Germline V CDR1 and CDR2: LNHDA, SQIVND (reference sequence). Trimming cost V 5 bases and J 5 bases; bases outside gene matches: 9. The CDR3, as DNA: TGTGCCAGTAGTCATCCGGGACTACGAGACAATGAGCAGTTCTTC. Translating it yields CASSHPGLRDNEQFF.

The CDR3 DNA follows: TGCAGCGCCCGGACAGGTACGAACACTGAAGCTTTCTTT. As protein: CSARTGTNTEAFF. This chain connects TRBV29-1 to TRBJ1-1; TRBD1 matches at 7 bases. V shed 7 bases and J 1 base; nucleotides not matched to a gene: 6. This CDR3 has 13 amino acids. CDR1 and CDR2 from the germline V gene are SQVTM and ANQGSEA.

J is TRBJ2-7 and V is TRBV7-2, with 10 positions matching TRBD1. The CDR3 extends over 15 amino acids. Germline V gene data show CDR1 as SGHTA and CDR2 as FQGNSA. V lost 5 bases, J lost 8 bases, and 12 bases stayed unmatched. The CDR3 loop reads CASSPGTGEWVKQYF. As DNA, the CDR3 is TGTGCCAGCAGCCCTGGGACAGGGGAGTGGGTGAAGCAGTACTTC. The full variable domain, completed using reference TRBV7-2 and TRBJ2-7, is GAGVSQSPSNKVTEKGKDVELRCDPISGHTALYWYRQSLGQGLEFLIYFQGNSAPDKSGLPSDRFSAERTGGSVSTLTIQRTQQEDSAVYLCASSPGTGEWVKQYFGPGTRLTVT.